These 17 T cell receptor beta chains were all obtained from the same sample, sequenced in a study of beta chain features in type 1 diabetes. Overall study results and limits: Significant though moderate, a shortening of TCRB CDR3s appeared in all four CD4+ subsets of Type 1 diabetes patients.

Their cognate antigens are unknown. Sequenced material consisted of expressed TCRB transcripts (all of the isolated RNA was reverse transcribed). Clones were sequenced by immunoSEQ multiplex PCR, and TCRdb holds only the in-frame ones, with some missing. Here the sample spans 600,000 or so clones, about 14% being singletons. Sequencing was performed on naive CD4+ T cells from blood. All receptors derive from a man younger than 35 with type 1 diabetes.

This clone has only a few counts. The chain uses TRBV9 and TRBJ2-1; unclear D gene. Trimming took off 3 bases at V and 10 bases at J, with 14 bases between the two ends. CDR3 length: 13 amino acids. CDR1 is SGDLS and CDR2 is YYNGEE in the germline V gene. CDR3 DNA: TGTGCCAGCAGCGCTACCCCGATGGGAGAGCAGTTCTTC. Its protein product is CASSATPMGEQFF. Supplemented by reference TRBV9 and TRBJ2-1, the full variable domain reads DSGVTQTPKHLITATGQRVTLRCSPRSGDLSVYWYQQSLDQGLQFLIQYYNGEERAKGNILERFSAQQFPDLHSELNLSSLELGDSALYFCASSATPMGEQFFGPGTRLTVL.

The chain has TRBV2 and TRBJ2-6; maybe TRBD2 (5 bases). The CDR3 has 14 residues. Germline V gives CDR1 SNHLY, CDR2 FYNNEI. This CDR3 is CATQAEPGANVLTF. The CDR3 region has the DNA TGTGCGACGCAAGCGGAGCCTGGGGCCAACGTCCTGACTTTC.

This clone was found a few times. CDR3 nucleotide sequence: TGTGCCAGCAGCGTAGCGGCTAGCGGGACTGACTACGAGCAGTACTTC. This sequence encodes CASSVAASGTDYEQYF. The rearrangement links TRBV9 to TRBJ2-7; 9 nucleotides match TRBD2. Trimming cost V 0 bases and J 3 bases; bases outside gene matches: 7. There are 16 residues in the CDR3. CDR1 SGDLS and CDR2 YYNGEE come from the germline V gene.

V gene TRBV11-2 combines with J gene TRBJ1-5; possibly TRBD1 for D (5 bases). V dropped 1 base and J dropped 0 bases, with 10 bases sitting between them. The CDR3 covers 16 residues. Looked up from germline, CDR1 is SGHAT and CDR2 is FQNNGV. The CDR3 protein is CASSLGQSYSNQPQHF. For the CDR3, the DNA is TGTGCCAGCAGCTTAGGACAGTCATATAGCAATCAGCCCCAGCATTTT.

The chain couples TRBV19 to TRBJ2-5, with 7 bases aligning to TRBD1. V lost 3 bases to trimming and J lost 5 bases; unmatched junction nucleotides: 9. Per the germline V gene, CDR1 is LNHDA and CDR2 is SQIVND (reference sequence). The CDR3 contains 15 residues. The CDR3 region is CASSILAGGRETQYF. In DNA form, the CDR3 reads TGTGCCAGTAGTATTCTGGCAGGGGGACGCGAGACCCAGTACTTC. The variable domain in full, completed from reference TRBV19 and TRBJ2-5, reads DGGITQSPKYLFRKEGQNVTLSCEQNLNHDAMYWYRQDPGQGLRLIYYSQIVNDFQKGDIAEGYSVSREKKESFPLTVTSAQKNPTAFYLCASSILAGGRETQYFGPGTRLLVL.

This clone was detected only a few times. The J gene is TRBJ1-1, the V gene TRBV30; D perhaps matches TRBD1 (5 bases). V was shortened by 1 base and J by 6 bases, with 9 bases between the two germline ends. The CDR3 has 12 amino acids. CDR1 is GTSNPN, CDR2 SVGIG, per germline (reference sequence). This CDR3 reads CAWSGVTAEAFF. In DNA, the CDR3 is TGTGCCTGGAGTGGGGTGACAGCTGAAGCTTTCTTT. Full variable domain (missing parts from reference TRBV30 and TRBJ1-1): SQTIHQWPATLVQPVGSPLSLECTVEGTSNPNLYWYRQAAGRGLQLLFYSVGIGQISSEVPQNLSASRPQDRQFILSSKKLLLSDSGFYLCAWSGVTAEAFFGQGTRLTVV.

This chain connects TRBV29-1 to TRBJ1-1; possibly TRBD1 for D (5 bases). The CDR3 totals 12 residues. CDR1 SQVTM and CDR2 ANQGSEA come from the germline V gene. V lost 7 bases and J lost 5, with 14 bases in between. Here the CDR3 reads CSGRAGRTEAFF. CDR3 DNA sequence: TGCAGCGGGCGGGCAGGGCGAACTGAAGCTTTCTTT. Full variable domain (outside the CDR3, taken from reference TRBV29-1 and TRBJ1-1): SAVISQKPSRDICQRGTSLTIQCQVDSQVTMMFWYRQQPGQSLTLIATANQGSEATYESGFVIDKFPISRPNLTFSTLTVSNMSPEDSSIYLCSGRAGRTEAFFGQGTRLTVV.

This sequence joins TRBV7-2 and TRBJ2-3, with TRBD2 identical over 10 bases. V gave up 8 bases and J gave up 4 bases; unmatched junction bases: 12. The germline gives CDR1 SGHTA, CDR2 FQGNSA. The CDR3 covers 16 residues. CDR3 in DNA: TGTGCCAGCCGCCGGGGACTAGCGAGACGGTCAGATACGCAGTATTTT. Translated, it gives CASRRGLARRSDTQYF.

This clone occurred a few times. The CDR3 region has the DNA TGTGCCAGCAACACCCGGTGGACAGGAGACTATGGCTACACCTTC. Its translation: CASNTRWTGDYGYTF. The rearrangement links TRBV6-1 to TRBJ1-2; TRBD1 matches 7 bases. This CDR3 comprises 15 residues. The V segment lost 7 bases and the J segment 3 bases; nucleotides outside the gene matches: 11. The germline CDR1 and CDR2 sequences are MNHNS and SASEGT.

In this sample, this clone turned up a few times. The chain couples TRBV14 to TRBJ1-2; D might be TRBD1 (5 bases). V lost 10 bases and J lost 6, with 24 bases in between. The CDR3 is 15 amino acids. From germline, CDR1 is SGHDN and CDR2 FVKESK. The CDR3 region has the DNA TGTGCCACAGAGTCTCCTTGGGGCGGTCACGATGGCTACACCTTC. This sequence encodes CATESPWGGHDGYTF.

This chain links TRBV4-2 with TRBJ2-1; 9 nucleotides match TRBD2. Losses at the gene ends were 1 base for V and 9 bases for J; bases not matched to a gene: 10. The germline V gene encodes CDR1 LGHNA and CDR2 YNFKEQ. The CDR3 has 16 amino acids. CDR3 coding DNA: TGTGCCAGCAGCCAAGGGAAGCGGGGGGATCTCGGTGAGCAGTTCTTC. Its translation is CASSQGKRGDLGEQFF.

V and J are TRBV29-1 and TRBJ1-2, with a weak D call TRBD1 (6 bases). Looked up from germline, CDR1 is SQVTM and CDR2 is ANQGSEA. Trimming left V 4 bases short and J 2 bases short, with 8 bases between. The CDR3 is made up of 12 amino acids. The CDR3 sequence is CSVVDRNYGYTF. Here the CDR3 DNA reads TGCAGCGTTGTGGACAGAAACTATGGCTACACCTTC.

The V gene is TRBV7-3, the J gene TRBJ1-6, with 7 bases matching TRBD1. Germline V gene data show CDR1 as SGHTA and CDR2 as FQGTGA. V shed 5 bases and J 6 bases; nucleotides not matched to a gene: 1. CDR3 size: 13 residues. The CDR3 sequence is CASSGTANSPLHF. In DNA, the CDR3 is TGTGCCAGCAGCGGGACAGCTAATTCACCCCTCCACTTT.

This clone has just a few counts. CDR3 region: CSVVSWAGQGFQETQYF. The CDR3 DNA sequence: TGCAGCGTCGTTAGTTGGGCGGGACAGGGTTTCCAAGAGACCCAGTACTTC. The chain recombines TRBV29-1 with TRBJ2-5; 9 bases are a match to TRBD1. This CDR3 contains 17 residues. CDR1 is SQVTM and CDR2 is ANQGSEA in the germline V gene. J lost 1 base, V lost 6 bases, and 15 bases had no gene match. The whole variable domain, filled in from reference TRBV29-1 and TRBJ2-5, reads SAVISQKPSRDICQRGTSLTIQCQVDSQVTMMFWYRQQPGQSLTLIATANQGSEATYESGFVIDKFPISRPNLTFSTLTVSNMSPEDSSIYLCSVVSWAGQGFQETQYFGPGTRLLVL.

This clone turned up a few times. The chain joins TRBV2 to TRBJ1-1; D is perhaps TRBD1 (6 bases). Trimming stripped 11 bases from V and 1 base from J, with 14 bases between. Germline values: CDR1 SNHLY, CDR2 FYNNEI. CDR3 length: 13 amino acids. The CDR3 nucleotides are TGTGCCGAGACGGGGGCTGGGAACACTGAAGCTTTCTTT. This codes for CAETGAGNTEAFF.

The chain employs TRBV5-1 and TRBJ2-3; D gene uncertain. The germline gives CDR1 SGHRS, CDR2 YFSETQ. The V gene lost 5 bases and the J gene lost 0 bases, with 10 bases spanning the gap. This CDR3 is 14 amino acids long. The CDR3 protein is CASRVDHSTDTQYF. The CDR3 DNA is TGCGCCAGCAGAGTTGACCATAGCACAGATACGCAGTATTTT.

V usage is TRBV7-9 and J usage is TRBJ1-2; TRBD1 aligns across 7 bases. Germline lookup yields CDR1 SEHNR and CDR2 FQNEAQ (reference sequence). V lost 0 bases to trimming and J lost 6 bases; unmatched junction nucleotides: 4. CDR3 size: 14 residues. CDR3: CASSLAGTADGYTF. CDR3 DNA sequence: TGTGCCAGCAGCTTAGCGGGGACAGCTGATGGCTACACCTTC. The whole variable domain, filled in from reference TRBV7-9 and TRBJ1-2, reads DTGVSQNPRHKITKRGQNVTFRCDPISEHNRLYWYRQTLGQGPEFLTYFQNEAQLEKSRLLSDRFSAERPKGSFSTLEIQRTEQGDSAMYLCASSLAGTADGYTFGSGTRLTVV.